This T cell receptor beta chain was captured by sequencing in a study of Ad26.COV2.S vaccination and SARS-CoV-2 variants. Study-level information: A COV1001 Ad26.COV2.S trial-arm participant provided the sample.

Treatment given: 19 received Ad26.COV2.S at low or high dose, single or two shots; roughly five received placebo; per-sample allocation not given. The samples date from day 63 after the first vaccine or placebo injection. TCRdb's copy holds only in-frame clones and misses some; the assay was immunoSEQ multiplex PCR. The sample carries some 450,000 clones, less than 95% recorded once. The V end lost 0 bases, the J end lost 5 bases, and 20 bases lay between the germline ends. CDR3 length equals 16 residues. Germline CDR1 is GTSNPN and CDR2 is SVGIG (reference sequence). This specimen was peripheral blood, taken in a trial of Ad26.COV2.S vaccine versus placebo. V is TRBV30 and J is TRBJ2-7; TRBD1 is a possible D gene (7 bases). This clonotype originated in a person aged 18-65 years who received the Ad26.COV2.S COVID-19 vaccine or a placebo. CDR3 sequence reads: CAWSVSGPGGIDEQYF. CDR3 nucleotide sequence: TGTGCCTGGAGTGTAAGCGGGCCAGGGGGAATCGACGAGCAGTACTTC.